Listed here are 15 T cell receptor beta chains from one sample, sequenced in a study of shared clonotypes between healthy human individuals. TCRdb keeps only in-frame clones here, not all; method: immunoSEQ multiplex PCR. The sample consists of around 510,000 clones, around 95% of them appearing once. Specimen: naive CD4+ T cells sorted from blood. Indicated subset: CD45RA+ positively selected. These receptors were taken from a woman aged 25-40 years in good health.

CDR3 region: CASSTVGGTAAFSYNEQFF. In DNA, the CDR3 is TGTGCCAGTAGTACGGTTGGGGGAACGGCTGCATTTTCCTACAATGAGCAGTTCTTC. The gene calls are TRBV19 and TRBJ2-1, with D possibly being TRBD1 or TRBD2 (5 bases each). Trimming took off 4 bases at V and 1 base at J, with 23 bases between the two ends. The CDR3 is made up of 19 amino acids. Germline assignment: CDR1 LNHDA and CDR2 SQIVND (reference sequence).

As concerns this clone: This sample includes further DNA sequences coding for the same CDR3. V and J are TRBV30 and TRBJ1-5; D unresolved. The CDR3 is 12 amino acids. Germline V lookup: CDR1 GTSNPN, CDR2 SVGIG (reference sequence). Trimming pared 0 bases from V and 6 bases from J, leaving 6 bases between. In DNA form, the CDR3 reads TGTGCCTGGAGTGTACGGGGTCAGCCCCAGCATTTT. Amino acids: CAWSVRGQPQHF.

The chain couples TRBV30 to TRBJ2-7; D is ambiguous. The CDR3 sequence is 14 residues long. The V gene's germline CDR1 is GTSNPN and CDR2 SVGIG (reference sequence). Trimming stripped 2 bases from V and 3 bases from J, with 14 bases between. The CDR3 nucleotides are TGTGCCTGGAGTTCCCCCGTGTTTGGCTACGAGCAGTACTTC. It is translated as CAWSSPVFGYEQYF.

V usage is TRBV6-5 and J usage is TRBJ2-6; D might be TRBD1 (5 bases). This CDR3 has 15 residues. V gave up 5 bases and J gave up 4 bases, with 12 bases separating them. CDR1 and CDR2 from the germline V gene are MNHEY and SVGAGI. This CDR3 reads CASSLSGLGANVLTF. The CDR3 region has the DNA TGTGCCAGCAGTCTATCAGGGCTCGGGGCCAACGTCCTGACTTTC.

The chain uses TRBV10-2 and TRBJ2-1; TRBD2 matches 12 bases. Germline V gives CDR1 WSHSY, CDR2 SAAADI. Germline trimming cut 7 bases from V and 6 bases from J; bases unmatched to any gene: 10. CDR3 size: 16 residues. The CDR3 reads CASTRVLTSGGNEQFF. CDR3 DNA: TGCGCCAGCACACGAGTGCTGACTAGCGGGGGCAATGAGCAGTTCTTC.

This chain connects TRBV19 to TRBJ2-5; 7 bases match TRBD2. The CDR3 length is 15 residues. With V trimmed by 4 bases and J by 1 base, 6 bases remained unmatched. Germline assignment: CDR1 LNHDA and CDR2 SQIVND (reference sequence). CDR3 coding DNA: TGTGCCAGTAGTACCCTAGCGGAGCTCCAAGAGACCCAGTACTTC. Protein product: CASSTLAELQETQYF. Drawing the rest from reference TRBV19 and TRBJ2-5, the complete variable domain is DGGITQSPKYLFRKEGQNVTLSCEQNLNHDAMYWYRQDPGQGLRLIYYSQIVNDFQKGDIAEGYSVSREKKESFPLTVTSAQKNPTAFYLCASSTLAELQETQYFGPGTRLLVL.

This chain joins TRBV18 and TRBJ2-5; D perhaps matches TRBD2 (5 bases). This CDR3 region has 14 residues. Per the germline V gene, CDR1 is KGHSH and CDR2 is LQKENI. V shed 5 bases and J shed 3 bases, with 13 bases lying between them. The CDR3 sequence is CASSLARGKETQYF. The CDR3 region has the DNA TGTGCCAGCTCATTGGCGAGAGGGAAAGAGACCCAGTACTTC.

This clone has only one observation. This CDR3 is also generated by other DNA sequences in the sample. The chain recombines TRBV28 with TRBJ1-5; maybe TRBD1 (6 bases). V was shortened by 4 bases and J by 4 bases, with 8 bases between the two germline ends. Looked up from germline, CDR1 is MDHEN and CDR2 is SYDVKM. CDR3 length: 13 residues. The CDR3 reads CASSWTVNQPQHF. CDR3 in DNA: TGTGCCAGCAGTTGGACAGTTAATCAGCCCCAGCATTTT.

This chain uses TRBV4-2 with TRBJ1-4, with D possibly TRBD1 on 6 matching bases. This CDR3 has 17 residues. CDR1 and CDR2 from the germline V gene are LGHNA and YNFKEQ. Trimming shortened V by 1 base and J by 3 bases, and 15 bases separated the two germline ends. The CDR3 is CASSQARTGYANEKLFF. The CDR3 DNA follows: TGTGCCAGCAGCCAAGCAAGAACAGGGTACGCTAATGAAAAACTGTTTTTT.

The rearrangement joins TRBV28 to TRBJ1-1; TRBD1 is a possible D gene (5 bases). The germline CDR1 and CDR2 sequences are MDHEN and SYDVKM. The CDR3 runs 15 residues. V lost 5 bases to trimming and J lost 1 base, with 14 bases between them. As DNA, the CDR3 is TGTGCCAGCAGTCCCCGGGGACTTACGAACACTGAAGCTTTCTTT. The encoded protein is CASSPRGLTNTEAFF.

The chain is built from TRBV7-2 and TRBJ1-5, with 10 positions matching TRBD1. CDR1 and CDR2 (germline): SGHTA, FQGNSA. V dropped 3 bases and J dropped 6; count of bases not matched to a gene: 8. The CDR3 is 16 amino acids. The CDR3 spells CASSFSGTGEGQPQHF. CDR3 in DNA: TGTGCCAGCAGCTTTAGCGGGACAGGGGAGGGTCAGCCCCAGCATTTT.

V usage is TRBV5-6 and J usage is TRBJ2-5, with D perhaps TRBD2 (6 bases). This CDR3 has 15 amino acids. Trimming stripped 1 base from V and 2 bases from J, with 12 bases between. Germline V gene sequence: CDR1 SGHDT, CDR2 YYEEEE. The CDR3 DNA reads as TGTGCCAGCAGCTTGCTCCCTGGGAGGCAAGAGACCCAGTACTTC. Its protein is CASSLLPGRQETQYF.

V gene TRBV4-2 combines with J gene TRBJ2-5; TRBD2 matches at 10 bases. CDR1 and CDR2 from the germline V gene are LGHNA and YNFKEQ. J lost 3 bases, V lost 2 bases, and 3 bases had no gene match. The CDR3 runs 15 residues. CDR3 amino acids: CASSQISGREETQYF. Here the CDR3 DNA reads TGTGCCAGCAGCCAAATAAGCGGGAGGGAAGAGACCCAGTACTTC.

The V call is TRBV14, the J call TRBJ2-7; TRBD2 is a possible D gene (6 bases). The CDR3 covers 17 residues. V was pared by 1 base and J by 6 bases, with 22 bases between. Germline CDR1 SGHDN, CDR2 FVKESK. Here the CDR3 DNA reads TGTGCCAGCAGCCAAGCTTCCGATTACAGGCGGGGCATCGAGCAGTACTTC. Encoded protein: CASSQASDYRRGIEQYF.

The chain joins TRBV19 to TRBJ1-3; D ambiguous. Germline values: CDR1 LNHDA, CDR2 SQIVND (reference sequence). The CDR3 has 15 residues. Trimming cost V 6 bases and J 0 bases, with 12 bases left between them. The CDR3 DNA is TGTGCCAGTAGGTTCGATGGGAACTCTGGAAACACCATATATTTT. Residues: CASRFDGNSGNTIYF.